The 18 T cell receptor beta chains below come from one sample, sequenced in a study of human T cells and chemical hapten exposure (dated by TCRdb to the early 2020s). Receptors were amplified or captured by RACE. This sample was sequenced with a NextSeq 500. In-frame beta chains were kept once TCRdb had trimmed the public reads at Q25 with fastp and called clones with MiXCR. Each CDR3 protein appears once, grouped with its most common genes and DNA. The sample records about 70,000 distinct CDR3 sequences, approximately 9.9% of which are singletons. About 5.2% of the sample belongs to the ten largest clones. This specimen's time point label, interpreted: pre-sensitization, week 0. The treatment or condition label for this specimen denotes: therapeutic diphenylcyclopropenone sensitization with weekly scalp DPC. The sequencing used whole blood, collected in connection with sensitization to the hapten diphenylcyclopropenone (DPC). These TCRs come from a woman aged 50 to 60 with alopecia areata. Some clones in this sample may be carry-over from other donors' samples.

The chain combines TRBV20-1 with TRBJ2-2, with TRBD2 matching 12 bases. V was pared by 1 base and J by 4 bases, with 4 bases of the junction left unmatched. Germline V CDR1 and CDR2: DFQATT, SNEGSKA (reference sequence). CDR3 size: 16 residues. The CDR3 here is CSARGASGRATGELFF. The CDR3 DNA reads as TGCAGTGCTAGAGGGGCTAGCGGGAGGGCCACCGGGGAGCTGTTTTTT.

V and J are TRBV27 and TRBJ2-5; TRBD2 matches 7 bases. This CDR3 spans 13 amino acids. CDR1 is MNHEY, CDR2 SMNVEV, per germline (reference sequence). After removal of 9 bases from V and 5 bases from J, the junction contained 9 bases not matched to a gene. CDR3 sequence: CASQGGRLETQYF. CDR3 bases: TGTGCCAGTCAGGGAGGGAGGTTGGAGACCCAGTACTTC.

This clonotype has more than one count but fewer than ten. The CDR3 region is CASSPWGVQETQYF. The CDR3 region has the DNA TGTGCCAGCAGCCCATGGGGAGTCCAAGAGACCCAGTACTTC. This chain connects TRBV5-5 to TRBJ2-5, with a weak D call TRBD2 (5 bases). Germline V CDR1 and CDR2: SGHKS, YYEKEE (reference sequence). The CDR3 is 14 residues long. V was shortened by 4 bases and J by 1 base, with 11 bases between the two germline ends.

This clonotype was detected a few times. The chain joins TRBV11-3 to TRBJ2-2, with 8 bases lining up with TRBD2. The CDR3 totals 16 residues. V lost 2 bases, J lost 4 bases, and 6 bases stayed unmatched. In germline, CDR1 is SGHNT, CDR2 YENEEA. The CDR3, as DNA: TGTGCCAGCAGCTTAAAGGCGGGGGGCATCACCGGGGAGCTGTTTTTT. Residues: CASSLKAGGITGELFF.

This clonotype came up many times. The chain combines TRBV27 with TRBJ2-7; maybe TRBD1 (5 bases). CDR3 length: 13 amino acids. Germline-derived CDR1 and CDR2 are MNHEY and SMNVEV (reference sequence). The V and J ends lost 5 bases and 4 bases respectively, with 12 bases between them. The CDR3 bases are TGTGCCAGCAGTACCGACAGAAGATACGAGCAGTACTTC. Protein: CASSTDRRYEQYF.

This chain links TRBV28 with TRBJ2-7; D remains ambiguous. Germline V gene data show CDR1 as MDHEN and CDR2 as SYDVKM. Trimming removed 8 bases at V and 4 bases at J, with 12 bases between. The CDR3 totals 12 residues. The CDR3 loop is CASRALLYEQYF. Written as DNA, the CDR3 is TGTGCCAGCCGGGCCTTATTATACGAGCAGTACTTC.

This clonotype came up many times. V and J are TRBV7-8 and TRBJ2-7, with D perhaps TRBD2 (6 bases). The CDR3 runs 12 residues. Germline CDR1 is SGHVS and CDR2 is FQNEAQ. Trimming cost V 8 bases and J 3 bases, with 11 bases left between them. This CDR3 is CASFREFYEQYF. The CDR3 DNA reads TGTGCCAGCTTCCGGGAGTTCTACGAGCAGTACTTC.

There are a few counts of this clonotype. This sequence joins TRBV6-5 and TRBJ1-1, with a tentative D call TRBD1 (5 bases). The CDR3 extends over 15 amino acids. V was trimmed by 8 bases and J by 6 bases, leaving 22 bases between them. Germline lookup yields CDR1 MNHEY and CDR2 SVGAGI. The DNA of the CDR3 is TGTGCCAGCGGGTCCGTTTGGGGTCAGGGCTCTGAAGCTTTCTTT. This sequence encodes CASGSVWGQGSEAFF.

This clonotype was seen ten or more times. The chain's CDR3 is CSARSGTGDTEAFF. DNA for the CDR3: TGCAGCGCTCGATCCGGGACAGGGGACACTGAAGCTTTCTTT. The gene calls are TRBV29-1 and TRBJ1-1; TRBD1 matches 10 bases. The ends lost 7 bases at V and 3 bases at J; junction bases unmatched: 8. Per germline, CDR1 SQVTM and CDR2 ANQGSEA. The CDR3 totals 14 residues.

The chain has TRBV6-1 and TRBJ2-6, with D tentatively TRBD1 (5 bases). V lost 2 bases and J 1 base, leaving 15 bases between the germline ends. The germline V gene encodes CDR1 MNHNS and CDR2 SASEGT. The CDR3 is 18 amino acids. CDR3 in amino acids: CASSERGRAASGANVLTF. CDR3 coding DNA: TGTGCCAGCAGTGAAAGGGGCAGAGCCGCGTCTGGGGCCAACGTCCTGACTTTC.

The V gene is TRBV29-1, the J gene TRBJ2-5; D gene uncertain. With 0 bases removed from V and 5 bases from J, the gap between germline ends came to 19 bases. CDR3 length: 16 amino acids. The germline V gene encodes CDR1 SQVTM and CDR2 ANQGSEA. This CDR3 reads CSVEDLLRLTEETQYF. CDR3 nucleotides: TGCAGCGTTGAAGACCTTCTAAGACTCACTGAGGAGACCCAGTACTTC.

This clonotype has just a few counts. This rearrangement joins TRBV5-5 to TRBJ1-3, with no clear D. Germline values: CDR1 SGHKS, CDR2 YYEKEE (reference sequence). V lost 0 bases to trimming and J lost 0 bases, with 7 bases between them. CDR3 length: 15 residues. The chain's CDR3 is CASSLGRNSGNTIYF. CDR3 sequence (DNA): TGTGCCAGCAGCTTGGGACGGAACTCTGGAAACACCATATATTTT.

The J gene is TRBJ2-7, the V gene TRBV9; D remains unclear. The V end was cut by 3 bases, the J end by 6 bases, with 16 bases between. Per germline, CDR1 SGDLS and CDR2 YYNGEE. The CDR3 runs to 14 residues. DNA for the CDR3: TGTGCCAGCAGCGAAAGACTGTCCTGGGGCGAGCAGTACTTC. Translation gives CASSERLSWGEQYF. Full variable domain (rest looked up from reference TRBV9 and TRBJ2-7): DSGVTQTPKHLITATGQRVTLRCSPRSGDLSVYWYQQSLDQGLQFLIQYYNGEERAKGNILERFSAQQFPDLHSELNLSSLELGDSALYFCASSERLSWGEQYFGPGTRLTVT.

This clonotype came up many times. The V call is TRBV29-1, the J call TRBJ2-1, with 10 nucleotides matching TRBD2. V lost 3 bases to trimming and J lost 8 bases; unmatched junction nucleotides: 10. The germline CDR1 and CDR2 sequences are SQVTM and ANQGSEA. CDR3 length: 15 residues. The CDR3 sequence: CSVDPLAGAVDEQFF. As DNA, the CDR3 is TGCAGCGTTGACCCCCTAGCGGGAGCGGTCGATGAGCAGTTCTTC.

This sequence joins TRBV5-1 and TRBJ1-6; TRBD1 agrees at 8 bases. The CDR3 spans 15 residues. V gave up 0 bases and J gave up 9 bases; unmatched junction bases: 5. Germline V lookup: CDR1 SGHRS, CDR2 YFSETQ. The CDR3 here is CASSLAGQGFSPLHF. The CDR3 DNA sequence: TGCGCCAGCAGCTTGGCTGGACAGGGTTTTTCACCCCTCCACTTT.

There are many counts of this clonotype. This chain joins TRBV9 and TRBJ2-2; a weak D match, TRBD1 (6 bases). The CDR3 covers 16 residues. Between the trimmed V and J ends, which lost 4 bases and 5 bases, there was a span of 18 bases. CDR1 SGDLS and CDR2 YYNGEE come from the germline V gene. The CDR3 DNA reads TGTGCCAGCAGCCATAATCAGGGGCGCTTAACCGGGGAGCTGTTTTTT. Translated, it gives CASSHNQGRLTGELFF.

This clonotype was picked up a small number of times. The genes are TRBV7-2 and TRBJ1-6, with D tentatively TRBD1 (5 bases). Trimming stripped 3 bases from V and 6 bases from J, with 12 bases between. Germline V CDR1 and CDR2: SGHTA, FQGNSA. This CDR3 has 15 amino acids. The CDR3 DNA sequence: TGTGCCAGCAGCTTGCAGGGAATCAGTAATTCACCCCTCCACTTT. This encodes CASSLQGISNSPLHF.

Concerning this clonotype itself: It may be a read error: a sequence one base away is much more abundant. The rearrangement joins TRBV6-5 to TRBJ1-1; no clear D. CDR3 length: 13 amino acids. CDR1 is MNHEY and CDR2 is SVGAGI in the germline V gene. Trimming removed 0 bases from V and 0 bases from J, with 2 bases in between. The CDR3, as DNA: TGTGCCAGCAGTTACTCGGTGAACACTGAAGCTTTCTTT. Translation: CASSYSVNTEAFF.